This TCR beta chain came from a study of cytomegalovirus exposure and HLA in healthy donors. Across the study: The same platform as the roughly 700 first-cohort repertoires was used for the 130 or so validation repertoires, a later analysis reported. Study conclusions and caveats: As was reported, the classifier diagnosed cytomegalovirus status with high specificity and sensitivity. Listed as cytomegalovirus-associated were 164 TCR beta chains. First-cohort TCR clusters tended to co-occur in the roughly 120 validation repertoires, a later analysis found.

The data were produced by immunoSEQ multiplex PCR, yet TCRdb's version contains in-frame clones alone and is incomplete. The sample carries 95,000 to 150,000 clones, roughly 93% recorded once. As concerns this clone: Its antigen is unidentified.

CDR3 size: 15 residues. CDR1 LNHNV and CDR2 YYDKDF come from the germline V gene (reference sequence). Trimming took 5 bases from V and 6 from J, leaving 17 bases between them. Material: PBMCs. The TCR comes from a woman younger than 35 in good health and CMV-seronegative. The rearrangement uses TRBV15 and TRBJ2-1, with D possibly TRBD2 on 7 matching bases. This chain's CDR3 is CATSLQGEGGNEQFF. Here the CDR3 DNA reads TGTGCCACCAGCCTACAAGGGGAGGGGGGCAATGAGCAGTTCTTC.